The entry that follows covers one T cell receptor beta chain sequence. Its cognate antigen is unknown. The CDR3 length is 14 residues. Germline lookup yields CDR1 LNHDA and CDR2 SQIVND (reference sequence). V was pared by 7 bases and J by 4 bases, with 14 bases between. This record belongs to a study of beta chain features in type 1 diabetes. Study in general: Age, gender and cell yields were similar between patients and healthy donors.

Whole-study results and caveats: The VDJ junctions of type 1 diabetes patients carried fewer insertions and more deletions.

Every bit of the isolated RNA underwent reverse transcription, so sequencing read expressed TCRB transcripts. Naive, central memory and regulatory T cell samples averaged around 4 million immunoSEQ reads each. Clones were sequenced by immunoSEQ multiplex PCR, and TCRdb holds only the in-frame ones, with some missing. The repertoire holds about 330,000 clones, with 8% to 13% as singletons. The source of this sequence is a woman in her 30s in good health. Material for sequencing was naive CD4+ T cells from blood. This sequence joins TRBV19 and TRBJ1-5, with D maybe TRBD1 (6 bases). Written as DNA, the CDR3 is TGTGCCAGTACTGACAGGTATGGGAATCAGCCCCAGCATTTT. It specifies CASTDRYGNQPQHF.